This T cell receptor (beta chain) stems from a study of PD-1 blockade in classical Hodgkin lymphoma. Study-wide points: It was among complete responders that baseline diversity resembled that of newly diagnosed patients.

The table came from immunoSEQ multiplex PCR; TCRdb's copy has only in-frame clones and leaves some out. The sample lists about 39,000 clones; over 70% were seen once. Germline assignment: CDR1 SGDLS and CDR2 YYNGEE. This CDR3 has 14 residues. V gave up 0 bases and J gave up 4 bases, with 10 bases separating them. Time point reported: cycle 4 day 1 (C4D1), after 6 weeks of nivolumab. There was relapse after autologous stem cell transplantation in every patient, and there was variation in brentuximab vedotin exposure. This clone was counted between two and nine times. The antigen is undetermined. The material was peripheral blood mononuclear cells (PBMCs), obtained before the fourth cycle of nivolumab. This chain links TRBV9 with TRBJ2-5, with D possibly matching TRBD2 (5 bases). This sequence originates from a human donor with classical Hodgkin lymphoma. As DNA, the CDR3 is TGTGCCAGCAGCGTAGGGCCAGGAGGAGAGACCCAGTACTTC. Translated, it gives CASSVGPGGETQYF.